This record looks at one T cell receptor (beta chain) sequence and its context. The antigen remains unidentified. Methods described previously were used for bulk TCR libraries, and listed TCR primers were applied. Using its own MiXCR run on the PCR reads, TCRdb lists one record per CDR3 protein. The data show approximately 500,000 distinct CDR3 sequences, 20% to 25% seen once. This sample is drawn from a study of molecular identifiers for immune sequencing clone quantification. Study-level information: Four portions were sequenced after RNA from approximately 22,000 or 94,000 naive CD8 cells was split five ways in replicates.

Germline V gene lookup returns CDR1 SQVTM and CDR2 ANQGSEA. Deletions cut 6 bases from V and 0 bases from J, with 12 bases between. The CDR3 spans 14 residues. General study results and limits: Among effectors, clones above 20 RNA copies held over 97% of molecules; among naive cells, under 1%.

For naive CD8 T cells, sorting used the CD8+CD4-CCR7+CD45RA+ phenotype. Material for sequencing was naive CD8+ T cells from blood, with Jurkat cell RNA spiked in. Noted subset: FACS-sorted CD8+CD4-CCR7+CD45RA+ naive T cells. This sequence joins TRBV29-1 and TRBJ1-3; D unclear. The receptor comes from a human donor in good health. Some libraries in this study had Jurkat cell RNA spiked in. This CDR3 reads CSVSEGISGNTIYF. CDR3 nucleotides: TGCAGCGTATCCGAAGGTATCTCTGGAAACACCATATATTTT.